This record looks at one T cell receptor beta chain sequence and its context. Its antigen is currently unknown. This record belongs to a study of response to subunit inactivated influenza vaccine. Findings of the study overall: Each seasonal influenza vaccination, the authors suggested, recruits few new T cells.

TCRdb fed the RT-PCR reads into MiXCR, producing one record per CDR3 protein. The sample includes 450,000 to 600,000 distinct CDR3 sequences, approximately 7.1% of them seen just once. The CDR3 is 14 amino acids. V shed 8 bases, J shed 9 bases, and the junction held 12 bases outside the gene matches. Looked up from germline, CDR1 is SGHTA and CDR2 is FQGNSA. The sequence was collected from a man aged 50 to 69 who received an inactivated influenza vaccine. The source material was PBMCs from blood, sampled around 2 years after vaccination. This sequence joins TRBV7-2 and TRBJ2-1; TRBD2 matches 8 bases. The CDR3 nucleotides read TGTGCCAGCGGGGTCGGGACTAGAGCATTTGAGCAGTTCTTC. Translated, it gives CASGVGTRAFEQFF.